The 3 T cell receptor beta chains given below trace back to one sample, sequenced in a study of identical twins. MiXCR, applied by TCRdb to the 5' RACE reads, yields one record per CDR3 protein. The sample contains approximately 700,000 distinct CDR3 sequences, 5.5% to 6.5% of which appear only once. Source material: naive T cells sorted from blood. The receptors derive from a man younger than 35 in good health.

For this clonotype: Germline is not matched at one junction end, which may reflect a read error. The gene calls are TRBV6-5 and TRBJ2-3, with a possible D match to TRBD2 (5 bases). Germline V lookup: CDR1 MNHEY, CDR2 SVGAGI. The CDR3 runs 14 residues. The CDR3 coding sequence is TGTGCCAGCAGTTCCCTGGCTAGCACAGATACGCACTATTTT. Protein: CASSSLASTDTHYF.

This clonotype was seen many times. The V gene is TRBV27, the J gene TRBJ1-6; maybe TRBD1 (6 bases). In germline, CDR1 is MNHEY, CDR2 SMNVEV (reference sequence). The CDR3 sequence is 14 residues long. Trimming shortened V by 3 bases and J by 6 bases, and 9 bases separated the two germline ends. The CDR3 reads CASSLVRGNSPLHF. The CDR3 DNA follows: TGTGCCAGCAGTTTGGTCAGGGGTAATTCACCCCTCCACTTT.

The chain is built from TRBV5-4 and TRBJ2-2, with D hard to call. The CDR3 sequence is 19 residues long. Germline V gene data show CDR1 as SGHNT and CDR2 as YYREEE (reference sequence). The V end lost 0 bases, the J end lost 1 base, and 19 bases lay between the germline ends. As DNA, the CDR3 is TGTGCCAGCAGCTTGGAGTTCTTGCGGCTTGGGGAGAACACCGGGGAGCTGTTTTTT. It translates to CASSLEFLRLGENTGELFF.